This T cell receptor (beta chain) derives from a study of CD8 T cells in Susac syndrome. About the study: When their blood was taken, the Susac syndrome patients had either not yet had any therapy, were taking corticosteroids, or were taking intravenous immunoglobulin alone. The study, taken as a whole, reports: The study's TCR sequencing and HLA analysis covered a relatively small number of individuals, and the study acknowledged this.

RNA, at about 0.45 to 1 ug, was reverse transcribed with random hexamers. Multiplex immunoSEQ PCR targeted 54 Vbeta and 13 Jbeta TCR beta segments. MiXCR was run by TCRdb on the immunoSEQ multiplex PCR reads, yielding one entry per CDR3 protein. Of roughly 80,000 distinct CDR3 sequences listed, roughly 95% were seen once; the top ten hold about 0.5%. Turning to this clonotype: Antigen: not known.

Sequencing was done on a sample of CD8+ T cells from PBMCs. The sequence was collected from a human donor with Susac syndrome.

CDR3 sequence: CASSLGGTGTDTQYF. The CDR3 region has the DNA TGTGCCAGCAGCTTGGGAGGGACGGGCACAGATACGCAGTATTTT. The chain couples TRBV5-5 to TRBJ2-3; D possibly matches TRBD1 or TRBD2 (5 bases each). V lost 0 bases, J lost 1 base, and 9 bases lay in between. The CDR3 has 15 residues. The germline V gene encodes CDR1 SGHKS and CDR2 YYEKEE (reference sequence).